The T cell receptor beta chain under discussion was sequenced for a study of identical twins (dated by TCRdb to the mid-2010s). Broadly, across the study: TCR alpha and beta repertoires from monozygotic twins, unrelated adults of various ages and cord blood were deep-sequenced to test whether fetal clonotypes persist. To rule out contamination, the twin experiments were replicated at different times with different library preparation protocols.

General findings and caveats noted by the study authors: Zero-insertion analyses could be partly confounded by invariant T cells such as MAIT and iNKT, although diverse VJ usage argued against such confounding for most clonotypes. Because the same donors could not be followed over many years, the conclusions depended on cross-sectional statistical analysis. In beta out-of-frame sequences, excess twin sharing was weaker, because having fewer shared sequences lowered the signal-to-noise ratio. Fewer insertions were carried by abundant cord blood beta clonotypes; a weaker similar trend was observed in young adult naive repertoires, while no such trend was observed in memory repertoires. Compared with coincidental sharing between unrelated individuals, an excess of low generation-probability sequences was observed among out-of-frame TCR alpha sequences shared between twins. In monozygotic twins, recombination models systematically underestimated out-of-frame TCR alpha sharing, but the models matched the sharing seen between unrelated individuals.

Every donor in the study was a healthy Caucasian. This clonotype was recorded a few times. This receptor's antigen is unknown. The sample holds no much larger clone one base away, and base qualities are not on file. There are 16 amino acids in the CDR3, from cysteine to phenylalanine inclusive. Solely the CDR3 DNA is kept, with 48 bases framed from the first base. CDR1 ENHRY and CDR2 SYGVKD were looked up in the germline V gene. Trimming accounts for 4 bases at V and 2 bases at J, while the number of junction bases matched to no gene is 8. The library was generated by 5' RACE. These reads were obtained on an Illumina HiSeq 2000. Template switching introduced a universal primer binding site; the final cDNA contained a unique molecular identifier, enabling accurate counting of TCR cDNA molecules. Specific primers in the conserved constant-segment region were used to synthesize first-strand cDNA for the TCR alpha and beta chains. To control for contamination, every cDNA library carried two barcodes: a SMART-Mk sample barcode plus Illumina barcodes. TruSeq adapter sequences along with Illumina sample barcodes were introduced in two successive PCR steps. The TCR alpha and beta cDNA libraries were sequenced on the Illumina HiSeq platform using custom primers. In the original analysis: Raw reads were processed with MiGEC to extract unique molecular identifiers, and MiXCR was used to determine CDR3 positions. Recombination models were inferred per individual with the repgenHMM and IGoR tools using an EM algorithm. Shared clonotypes were analyzed with the tcR package in R, and sharing was normalized by the product of cloneset sizes. Out-of-frame nonproductive sequences were analyzed to study raw recombination free of thymic and clonal selection effects. TCRdb handled the public reads itself, with Q25 trimming in fastp and clone calling in MiXCR, and kept productive beta chains. Here each entry gathers all rows of one CDR3 protein and keeps the most common genes and DNA. TCRdb's processing, not the authors', yielded these V and J calls. Recorded for this sample are 1.5 million to 2 million distinct CDR3 sequences; about 30% of them occurred a single time. The ten biggest clones cover about 0.3% of the sample.

Recombination connected TRBV10-3 to TRBJ2-3; TRBD2 aligns with 8 central bases. The sequence derives from a newborn girl in good health. Material: cord blood. The CDR3 region reads CAISGLLAAHTDTQYF. In nucleotides, the sequence is TGTGCCATCAGTGGGCTACTAGCGGCGCACACAGATACGCAGTATTTT.